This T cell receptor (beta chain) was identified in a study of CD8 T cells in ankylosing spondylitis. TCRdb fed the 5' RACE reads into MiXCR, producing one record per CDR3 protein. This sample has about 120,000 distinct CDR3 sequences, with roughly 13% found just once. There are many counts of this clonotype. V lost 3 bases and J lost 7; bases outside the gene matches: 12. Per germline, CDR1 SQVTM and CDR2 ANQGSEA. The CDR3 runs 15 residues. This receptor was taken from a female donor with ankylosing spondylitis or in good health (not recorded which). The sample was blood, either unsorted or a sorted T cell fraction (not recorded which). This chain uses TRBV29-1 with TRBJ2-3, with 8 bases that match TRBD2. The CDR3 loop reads CSVDGSSGGLYTQYF. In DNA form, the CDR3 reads TGCAGCGTTGATGGTTCCAGCGGGGGTTTGTATACGCAGTATTTT.